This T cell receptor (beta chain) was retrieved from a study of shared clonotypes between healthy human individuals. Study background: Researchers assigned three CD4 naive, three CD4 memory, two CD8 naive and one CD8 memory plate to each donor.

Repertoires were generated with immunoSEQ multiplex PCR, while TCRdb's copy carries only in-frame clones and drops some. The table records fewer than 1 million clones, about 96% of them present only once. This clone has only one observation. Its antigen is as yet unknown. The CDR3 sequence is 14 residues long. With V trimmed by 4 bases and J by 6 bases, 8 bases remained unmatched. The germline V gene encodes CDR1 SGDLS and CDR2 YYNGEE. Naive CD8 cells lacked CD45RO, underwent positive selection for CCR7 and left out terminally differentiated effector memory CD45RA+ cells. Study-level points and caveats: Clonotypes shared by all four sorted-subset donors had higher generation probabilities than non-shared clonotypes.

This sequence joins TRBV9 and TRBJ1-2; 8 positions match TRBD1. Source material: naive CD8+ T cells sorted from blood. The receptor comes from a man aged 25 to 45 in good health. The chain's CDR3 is CASSPGTGTNGYTF. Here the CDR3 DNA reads TGTGCCAGCAGCCCAGGGACAGGCACGAATGGCTACACCTTC.